This T cell receptor (beta chain) comes out of a study of regulatory T cells in long-lasting Graves disease. This clonotype was observed a few times. What it binds is unknown. The CDR3 runs to 18 residues. Trimming left V 2 bases short and J 2 bases short, with 19 bases between. Looked up from germline, CDR1 is SGHRS and CDR2 is YFSETQ. Regarding time point: persistent/refractory GD, antithyroid drugs over 5 years with positive TRAb. The TCR library used RNA extracted from PBMCs. Construction of TCR beta libraries relied on iRepertoire HTBI primers and on Arm-PCR targeting CDR3 regions. TCRdb reprocessed the multiplex PCR reads with MiXCR, giving one entry per CDR3 protein. The sample yields over 650,000 distinct CDR3 sequences, approximately 29% seen once. Study-wide points: Repertoires from persistent disease leaned toward TRBV28, TRBJ1-2 and TRBJ2-5. The number of shared public clonotypes was higher in persistent patients (around 2,700) than new patients (966). Analysis covered peripheral blood alone, not thyroid tissue.

V usage is TRBV5-1 and J usage is TRBJ2-2, with a tentative D call TRBD1 (5 bases). The clonotype comes from a female donor with Graves disease. Sequences were derived from peripheral blood mononuclear cells (PBMCs), sampled when the disease was refractory, from a patient treated with antithyroid drugs. The CDR3 region is CASSFLRRQSLNTGELFF. The CDR3 DNA sequence: TGCGCCAGCAGCTTCTTACGCCGACAGTCTCTTAACACCGGGGAGCTGTTTTTT.